This TCR beta chain was found in a study (dated by TCRdb to 2013 to 2014). V is cut by 4 bases and J by 14 bases, and the space between the germline ends is 17 bases. From the cysteine up to the phenylalanine, the CDR3 has a length of 12 residues. Here the CDR3 DNA is all that survives: 36 bases in frame from base 1. CDR1 and CDR2 are read off the germline V gene as LGHNA and YNFKEQ. Instrument used: Illumina Genome Analyzer IIx. The raw public data were reprocessed by TCRdb itself: fastp quality trimming at Q25, MiXCR clonotype calling, in-frame beta chains only. Rows with one shared CDR3 protein collapse into an entry with the most common genes and DNA. The sample data list about 7,100 distinct CDR3 sequences, and around 32% of these were observed just once. The ten biggest clones cover more than 20% of the sample. To note about this clonotype: Its specific antigen is unknown. There are no base qualities to consult, and no much larger clone falls within one base.

The TCR sequence derives from a human donor. The chain uses TRBV4-2 and TRBJ1-1; too little of a D gene remains to name it. Input material: blood. In nucleotide form, the sequence is TGTGCCAGCAGCCTAAATGGAGCGGAATCGTTCTTT. Its protein product is CASSLNGAESFF.